Below are 15 T cell receptor beta chains sequenced from a single sample in a study of T cell responses to AZD1222 COVID-19 vaccine. TCRdb keeps only in-frame clones here, not all; method: immunoSEQ multiplex PCR. The table has 120,000 or so clones, roughly 90% seen once; the top ten hold roughly 3%. The sequencing used peripheral blood, collected on day 0 of AZD1222 vaccination. All receptors come from an adult in good health.

The genes are TRBV5-6 and TRBJ1-1; a possible D gene is TRBD1 (5 bases). This CDR3 region has 13 residues. Trimming left V 3 bases short and J 7 bases short, with 13 bases between. Per the germline V gene, CDR1 is SGHDT and CDR2 is YYEEEE. CDR3 amino acids: CASSWPGQVEAFF. The CDR3 DNA is TGTGCCAGCAGCTGGCCCGGACAAGTTGAAGCTTTCTTT. The whole variable domain, remainder taken from reference TRBV5-6 and TRBJ1-1, is DAGVTQSPTHLIKTRGQQVTLRCSPKSGHDTVSWYQQALGQGPQFIFQYYEEEERQRGNFPDRFSGHQFPNYSSELNVNALLLGDSALYLCASSWPGQVEAFFGQGTRLTVV.

The chain carries TRBV12-3 or TRBV12-4 and TRBJ2-5; D unresolved. Trimming shortened V by 6 bases and J by 4 bases, and 9 bases separated the two germline ends. The CDR3 contains 12 residues. CDR3 sequence reads: CASSRAGETQYF. The CDR3 nucleotides read TGTGCCAGCAGCCGGGCCGGAGAGACCCAGTACTTC.

Written as DNA, the CDR3 is TGTGCCAGCAGCTATGGGGCGGGGTCCCAACTAAGCTCCTACGAGCAGTACTTC. This translates into CASSYGAGSQLSSYEQYF. The chain recombines TRBV5-5 with TRBJ2-7, with D tentatively TRBD2 (6 bases). The V and J ends lost 3 bases and 0 bases respectively, with 22 bases between them. The germline CDR1 and CDR2 sequences are SGHKS and YYEKEE (reference sequence). The CDR3 is 18 residues long.

This CDR3 is CASSVGWNSPLHF. CDR3 bases: TGCGCCAGCAGCGTGGGCTGGAATTCACCCCTCCACTTT. This chain joins TRBV10-1 and TRBJ1-6; D uncertain. The germline gives CDR1 WNHNN, CDR2 SYGVQD (reference sequence). The V gene lost 6 bases and the J gene lost 7 bases, with 10 bases spanning the gap. The CDR3 length is 13 residues.

This chain links TRBV7-3 with TRBJ2-1; the match to TRBD1 covers 7 bases. This CDR3 spans 16 amino acids. J lost 5 bases, V lost 5 bases, and 12 bases had no gene match. Germline assignment: CDR1 SGHTA and CDR2 FQGTGA. The CDR3 DNA sequence: TGTGCCAGCAGCCCCATGCCGGGACAGCCAGACAATGAGCAGTTCTTC. Translation gives CASSPMPGQPDNEQFF.

The chain uses TRBV18 and TRBJ1-1; D is undetermined. The germline gives CDR1 KGHSH, CDR2 LQKENI. CDR3 size: 10 residues. Deletions cut 8 bases from V and 8 bases from J, with 9 bases between. The CDR3 is CASPTPEAFF. CDR3 DNA: TGTGCCAGCCCGACACCAGAAGCTTTCTTT.

The CDR3 sequence is CASGLTDTQYF. CDR3 nucleotide sequence: TGTGCTAGTGGCTTAACAGATACGCAGTATTTT. The gene calls are TRBV12-5 and TRBJ2-3, with D uncertain. Trimming shortened V by 6 bases and J by 3 bases, and 4 bases separated the two germline ends. This CDR3 region has 11 residues. Germline-derived CDR1 and CDR2 are LGHNT and FRNRAP. Full variable domain (rest looked up from reference TRBV12-5 and TRBJ2-3): DARVTQTPRHKVTEMGQEVTMRCQPILGHNTVFWYRQTMMQGLELLAYFRNRAPLDDSGMPKDRFSAEMPDATLATLKIQPSEPRDSAVYFCASGLTDTQYFGPGTRLTVL.

This clone was recorded only once. The rearrangement uses TRBV27 and TRBJ2-7; D is uncertain. The V end lost 3 bases, the J end lost 7 bases, and 13 bases lay between the germline ends. Germline-derived CDR1 and CDR2 are MNHEY and SMNVEV (reference sequence). The CDR3 runs 13 residues. The CDR3 sequence: CASSFRLSEEQYF. The CDR3 nucleotides are TGTGCCAGCAGTTTCCGCCTATCGGAGGAGCAGTACTTC.

The chain recombines TRBV10-2 with TRBJ1-1, with D unclear. The CDR3 covers 13 residues. V dropped 3 bases and J dropped 4 bases, with 9 bases sitting between them. Germline CDR1 and CDR2: WSHSY and SAAADI. The CDR3: CASSERGFTEAFF. DNA of the CDR3: TGCGCCAGCAGTGAACGGGGATTCACTGAAGCTTTCTTT.

This clone was seen once. The rearrangement links TRBV6-2 or TRBV6-3 to TRBJ1-1, with D maybe TRBD1 (6 bases). V lost 0 bases and J 5 bases, leaving 22 bases between the germline ends. The CDR3 runs to 18 residues. CDR1 MNHEY and CDR2 SVGEGT come from the germline V gene. In DNA, the CDR3 is TGTGCCAGCAGTTACTCGAGGGGGACGGATAGGAGGGGGACTGAAGCTTTCTTT. This codes for CASSYSRGTDRRGTEAFF.

The chain carries TRBV25-1 and TRBJ1-5; D is unresolved. CDR3 length: 14 amino acids. Germline-derived CDR1 and CDR2 are MGHDK and SYGVNS. V lost 4 bases and J lost 3, with 10 bases in between. CDR3 sequence: CASSVPGPNQPQHF. The DNA for the CDR3 is TGTGCCAGCAGTGTACCAGGCCCCAATCAGCCCCAGCATTTT.

The rearrangement links TRBV10-3 to TRBJ2-7, with 9 bases that match TRBD1. With 10 bases clipped from V and 6 bases from J, the junction kept 10 bases outside the gene matches. CDR1 ENHRY and CDR2 SYGVKD come from the germline V gene. This CDR3 spans 13 amino acids. The CDR3 region is CATFRQGGREQYF. The CDR3 region has the DNA TGTGCCACTTTTAGACAGGGGGGTCGCGAGCAGTACTTC.

The V and J genes are TRBV19 and TRBJ1-2, with D tentatively TRBD1 (5 bases). V lost 3 bases, J lost 1 base, and 12 bases lay in between. The CDR3 has 15 residues. Germline CDR1 reads LNHDA; CDR2 reads SQIVND (reference sequence). The CDR3 nucleotides read TGTGCCAGTAGTATTGGGCAGGGCCTTAACTATGGCTACACCTTC. Translation gives CASSIGQGLNYGYTF.

This chain links TRBV27 with TRBJ1-5; the D gene is possibly TRBD1 (5 bases). CDR1 is MNHEY and CDR2 is SMNVEV in the germline V gene (reference sequence). Trimming removed 1 base from V and 5 bases from J, with 9 bases in between. The CDR3 length is 14 residues. The CDR3 sequence: CASSLWAGYQPQHF. The CDR3, as DNA: TGTGCCAGCAGTTTATGGGCAGGGTATCAGCCCCAGCATTTT.

This chain joins TRBV29-1 and TRBJ2-3, with a tentative D call TRBD2 (5 bases). Germline V lookup: CDR1 SQVTM, CDR2 ANQGSEA. V lost 7 bases to trimming and J lost 4 bases, with 15 bases between them. CDR3 length equals 13 residues. This CDR3 is CSGSAMRADTQYF. Here the CDR3 DNA reads TGCAGCGGAAGCGCTATGAGGGCAGATACGCAGTATTTT.